Listed below are T cell receptor beta chains from one sample, sequenced in a study of cytomegalovirus exposure and HLA in healthy donors. Measured with immunoSEQ multiplex PCR; TCRdb has only the in-frame clones, and not every one. The sample carries about 97,000 clones, roughly four fifths recorded once. The source material was PBMCs. These receptors all come from a man aged 50-59 years in good health and CMV-seronegative. The CDR3 runs from the conserved cysteine through the conserved F or W. The D gene is left open where the match is weak. Rows give clone size only sometimes, using once, few, many, or a class for an expanded clone.

CDR3 DNA	CDR3 protein	V gene	J gene	D gene	clone size
TGTGCCAGCAGCTTTAGCGGGGGGGCCGCAGATACGCAGTATTTT	CASSFSGGAADTQYF	TRBV2	TRBJ2-3	TRBD2	-
TGTGCCAGCAAAAGGACTACCCCGGGAGAGCAGTACTTC	CASKRTTPGEQYF	TRBV6-1	TRBJ2-7	-	-
TGTGCCAGCAGTGAGGGCCCTCAGGGGCAGCCCCAGCATTTT	CASSEGPQGQPQHF	TRBV2	TRBJ1-5	-	once
TGTGCCAGCAGTAGCGGCGGCGGGAGAGAGACCCAGTACTTC	CASSSGGGRETQYF	TRBV9	TRBJ2-5	TRBD2	-
TGTGCCAGTAGTGCTCGACCAGGGTGGATCGACGAGCAGTACTTC	CASSARPGWIDEQYF	TRBV19	TRBJ2-7	-	-
TGTGCCAGCAGCTTATTCGCAGGGCAGGCCACCGGGGAGCTGTTTTTT	CASSLFAGQATGELFF	TRBV7-2	TRBJ2-2	-	-
TGTGCCAGCAGCTTAGCCTCCGACAATGAGCAGTTCTTC	CASSLASDNEQFF	TRBV7-2	TRBJ2-1	-	-
TGTGCCAGCAGTACTACAGGAGCCCACAATGAGCAGTTCTTC	CASSTTGAHNEQFF	TRBV27	TRBJ2-1	-	-
TGTGCCAGCAATAGACAGGGAACTAGCTCCTACAATGAGCAGTTCTTC	CASNRQGTSSYNEQFF	TRBV2	TRBJ2-1	TRBD1	few
TGTGCCAGCAGCTCAGGGGTCAGCAATCAGCCCCAGCATTTT	CASSSGVSNQPQHF	TRBV7-2	TRBJ1-5	-	-
TGTGCCAGCAGCTTAAGCGGGGGGCTCACTGAAGCTTTCTTT	CASSLSGGLTEAFF	TRBV7-3	TRBJ1-1	-	once
TGTGCCTGGCAAATCGGGACAGGCCGAGAGACCCTCCACTTT	CAWQIGTGRETLHF	TRBV30	TRBJ1-6	TRBD1	-
TGCGCCAGCAGCTTGACAGGGTCGATCACCGGGGAGCTGTTTTTT	CASSLTGSITGELFF	TRBV5-1	TRBJ2-2	-	-
TGTGCCAGCAGTACCTTCGCGACAGCTAACACTGAAGCTTTCTTT	CASSTFATANTEAFF	TRBV6-5	TRBJ1-1	-	few
TGTGCCAGCAATCGGCAGGGCACAGATACGCAGTATTTT	CASNRQGTDTQYF	TRBV6-1	TRBJ2-3	-	-
TGTGCCGCCAAGCCACAGGGGGGAAATCAGCCCCAGCATTTT	CAAKPQGGNQPQHF	TRBV19	TRBJ1-5	TRBD1	-
TGCGCCAGCAAGGAAATAGGAGGGGGGGGTGCAGATACGCAGTATTTT	CASKEIGGGGADTQYF	TRBV4-1	TRBJ2-3	-	-
TGTGCCAGCAGCACAGCTAACTATGGCTACACCTTC	CASSTANYGYTF	TRBV7-8	TRBJ1-2	-	-
TGTGCCAGCAGTATTGGAAGACAGACGAACACCGGGGAGCTGTTTTTT	CASSIGRQTNTGELFF	TRBV5-4	TRBJ2-2	-	-
TGTGCCAGCAGCTTAGCGCACAAGAGGACGCAGTATTTT	CASSLAHKRTQYF	TRBV7-9	TRBJ2-3	-	-
TGCGCCAGCAGGGGACTAGCGGGGGGCACAGATACGCAGTATTTT	CASRGLAGGTDTQYF	TRBV5-1	TRBJ2-3	TRBD2	-
TGTGCCAGCAGGCTCCAGGGGTCTGGGGCCAACGTCCTGACTTTC	CASRLQGSGANVLTF	TRBV6-1	TRBJ2-6	-	-
TGTGCCAGCAGCGCCCCTAGCGTGAACACCGGGGAGCTGTTTTTT	CASSAPSVNTGELFF	TRBV9	TRBJ2-2	-	-
TGTGCCATCAAGACTAGCGGGGGATCCGAGCAGTACTTC	CAIKTSGGSEQYF	TRBV10-3	TRBJ2-7	TRBD2	-
TGTGCCAGTAGTATTAAGAGGGGGAATCGGTACGCGAACACCGGGGAGCTGTTTTTT	CASSIKRGNRYANTGELFF	TRBV19	TRBJ2-2	-	-
TGTGCCAGTAGGGCAGGCCGGGGGGCTGAAGCTTTCTTT	CASRAGRGAEAFF	TRBV18	TRBJ1-1	-	-
TGTGCCAGCAGTGATCCGGGACTAGCGTTGACAGATACGCAGTATTTT	CASSDPGLALTDTQYF	TRBV6-1	TRBJ2-3	TRBD2	-
TGTGCCAGCAGTATCAGGGGTCTGGCTGGGGCCAACGTCCTGACTTTC	CASSIRGLAGANVLTF	TRBV28	TRBJ2-6	-	-
TGTGCCAGCAGTTTATCGGGGAGCACAGATACGCAGTATTTT	CASSLSGSTDTQYF	TRBV5-4	TRBJ2-3	-	-
TGTGCCAGCAGCCCTATTTTGGAGGTCCATGGCTACACCTTC	CASSPILEVHGYTF	TRBV7-3	TRBJ1-2	-	few
TGTGCCAGCAGACCGGGGGGCGGGACTAATCAGCCCCAGCATTTT	CASRPGGGTNQPQHF	TRBV27	TRBJ1-5	-	once
TGTGCCAGCAGCTTAGGGCCAGAGACCCAGTACTTC	CASSLGPETQYF	TRBV7-9	TRBJ2-5	-	-
TGTGCCAGCAGTTCCGGGACTAGGGATTTTGATACGCAGTATTTT	CASSSGTRDFDTQYF	TRBV2	TRBJ2-3	TRBD2	-
TGCAGCGTTGGACAGGGGGGAGGAGGCTACACCTTC	CSVGQGGGGYTF	TRBV29-1	TRBJ1-2	TRBD1	-
TGTGCCAGCAGCCTGAACAGGGGTGAGACCCAGTACTTC	CASSLNRGETQYF	TRBV6-4	TRBJ2-5	TRBD1	once
TGTGCCAGCAGGGCCCCGGAAGGGACAGGGCACTATGGCTACACCTTC	CASRAPEGTGHYGYTF	TRBV28	TRBJ1-2	TRBD1	-
TGTGCCAGTACCCCAAGATTGGACAGCGGCTACACCTTC	CASTPRLDSGYTF	TRBV19	TRBJ1-2	-	-
TGTGCCAGCAGCCCATGGACAGGGGTACGTCAAGAGACCCAGTACTTC	CASSPWTGVRQETQYF	TRBV7-2	TRBJ2-5	TRBD1	-